This T cell receptor (beta chain) appears in the sequencing data of a study of cytomegalovirus exposure and HLA in healthy donors. The study ran its PCR with 60 Vbeta and 13 Jbeta primers. The table came from immunoSEQ multiplex PCR; TCRdb's copy has only in-frame clones and leaves some out. The data contain 180,000 or so clones, roughly a tenth of them singletons. Study observations and caveats: Overall, roughly 160 TCR beta chains were annotated as cytomegalovirus-associated. Through in vitro validation, a few CMV-associated chains were shown to be specific for CMV antigens. Prediction of most subjects' HLA-A and HLA-B alleles by TCR beta sequences was reportedly accurate. By HLA locus, TCR association rates varied in a later analysis, with DRB1 showing the most and HLA-C the fewest.

Comment on this clone: What it recognizes is unknown.

The receptor was isolated from a woman in her 30s in good health and CMV-seropositive. Sequencing used PBMCs.

CDR3 nucleotides: TGTGCCAGCAGTGAGGCTAGCGCCTCCTACGAGCAGTACTTC. It codes for CASSEASASYEQYF. V usage is TRBV2 and J usage is TRBJ2-5; tentative D call: TRBD2 (6 bases). The J call may be mistaken, given a closer DNA end match to TRBJ2-7. Germline CDR1 and CDR2: SNHLY and FYNNEI. The CDR3 is 14 amino acids.